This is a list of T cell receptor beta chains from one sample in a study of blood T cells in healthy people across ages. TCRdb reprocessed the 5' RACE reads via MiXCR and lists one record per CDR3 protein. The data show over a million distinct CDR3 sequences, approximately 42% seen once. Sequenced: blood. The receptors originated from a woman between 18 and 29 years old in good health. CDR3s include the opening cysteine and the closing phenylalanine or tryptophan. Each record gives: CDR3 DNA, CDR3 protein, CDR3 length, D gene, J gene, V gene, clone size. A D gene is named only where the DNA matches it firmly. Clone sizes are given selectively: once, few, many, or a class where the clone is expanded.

cdr3_nt: TGTGCCAGCAGTGAGTTATCCTCTGGGGCCAACGTCCTGACTTTC
cdr3_aa: CASSELSSGANVLTF
cdr3_length: 15
d_call: -
j_call: TRBJ2-6
v_call: TRBV2
clone_size: -

cdr3_nt: TGCGCCAGCAGCTGGGGACAGGGGGTCACCGGGGAGCTGTTTTTT
cdr3_aa: CASSWGQGVTGELFF
cdr3_length: 15
d_call: TRBD1
j_call: TRBJ2-2
v_call: TRBV5-1
clone_size: -

cdr3_nt: TGTGCCAGCAGCGCCACGGGACTGTTTAATGAAAAACTGTTTTTT
cdr3_aa: CASSATGLFNEKLFF
cdr3_length: 15
d_call: -
j_call: TRBJ1-4
v_call: TRBV9
clone_size: -

cdr3_nt: TGTGCCAGCAGCCCCGAATTGGGTTGGGGTGAGCAGTTCTTC
cdr3_aa: CASSPELGWGEQFF
cdr3_length: 14
d_call: -
j_call: TRBJ2-1
v_call: TRBV14
clone_size: -

cdr3_nt: TGCAGCGTTAAAGGGTCGGGGGGCACAGATACGCAGTATTTT
cdr3_aa: CSVKGSGGTDTQYF
cdr3_length: 14
d_call: -
j_call: TRBJ2-3
v_call: TRBV29-1
clone_size: -

cdr3_nt: TGTGCCAGCAGCTTCCCGGTTGGGGCGGGGGATGAGCAGTTCTTC
cdr3_aa: CASSFPVGAGDEQFF
cdr3_length: 15
d_call: TRBD2
j_call: TRBJ2-1
v_call: TRBV7-2
clone_size: once

cdr3_nt: TGTGCCAGCAGCTACCCCTCCAGCCCGGGACAGCGAACCTACGAGCAGTACTTC
cdr3_aa: CASSYPSSPGQRTYEQYF
cdr3_length: 18
d_call: TRBD1
j_call: TRBJ2-7
v_call: TRBV7-9
clone_size: -

cdr3_nt: TGCGCCAGCAGCCACGAACAGGGGCTCCTCTTCGGCTACACCTTC
cdr3_aa: CASSHEQGLLFGYTF
cdr3_length: 15
d_call: TRBD1
j_call: TRBJ1-2
v_call: TRBV5-1
clone_size: few

cdr3_nt: TGTGCCAGCAGCCCCAACGGACAGGGGGCAGGCGGTGAGCAGTTCTTC
cdr3_aa: CASSPNGQGAGGEQFF
cdr3_length: 16
d_call: TRBD1
j_call: TRBJ2-1
v_call: TRBV7-3
clone_size: -

cdr3_nt: TGCGCCAGCAGCTACGGAATGACTAGCGGGGGGGCGTACGAGCAGTACTTC
cdr3_aa: CASSYGMTSGGAYEQYF
cdr3_length: 17
d_call: TRBD2
j_call: TRBJ2-7
v_call: TRBV5-1
clone_size: few

cdr3_nt: TGCGCCAGCAGCCAAGTGTTGGCTAGCGGGGCCTACAATGAGCAGTTCTTC
cdr3_aa: CASSQVLASGAYNEQFF
cdr3_length: 17
d_call: TRBD2
j_call: TRBJ2-1
v_call: TRBV4-1
clone_size: few

cdr3_nt: TGTGCCAGCAGTTACTCGAATTCCCCGAACACTGAAGCTTTCTTT
cdr3_aa: CASSYSNSPNTEAFF
cdr3_length: 15
d_call: -
j_call: TRBJ1-1
v_call: TRBV6-6
clone_size: few

cdr3_nt: TGTGCCAGCACGAAGACACAACCTAGCACAGATACGCAGTATTTT
cdr3_aa: CASTKTQPSTDTQYF
cdr3_length: 15
d_call: -
j_call: TRBJ2-3
v_call: TRBV12-3/TRBV12-4
clone_size: -

cdr3_nt: TGTGCCATCAGTGAGTCAGTCCATGAGCAGTTCTTC
cdr3_aa: CAISESVHEQFF
cdr3_length: 12
d_call: -
j_call: TRBJ2-1
v_call: TRBV10-3
clone_size: -

cdr3_nt: TGCAGCGTTGAAGACCCAGAATACTCTGGAAACACCATATATTTT
cdr3_aa: CSVEDPEYSGNTIYF
cdr3_length: 15
d_call: -
j_call: TRBJ1-3
v_call: TRBV29-1
clone_size: -

cdr3_nt: TGCAGTGCAATGCTCTCGTCCCTTAAGGACGAGCAGTACTTC
cdr3_aa: CSAMLSSLKDEQYF
cdr3_length: 14
d_call: -
j_call: TRBJ2-7
v_call: TRBV20-1
clone_size: few

cdr3_nt: TGCGCCAGCAGCTTGGCAGGCGCGGGGGTGAACGAGCAGTACTTC
cdr3_aa: CASSLAGAGVNEQYF
cdr3_length: 15
d_call: TRBD2
j_call: TRBJ2-7
v_call: TRBV5-1
clone_size: few

cdr3_nt: TGTGCCAGCAGCGGGCCGGCTACCAATGAGCAGTACTTC
cdr3_aa: CASSGPATNEQYF
cdr3_length: 13
d_call: -
j_call: TRBJ2-7
v_call: TRBV28
clone_size: -

cdr3_nt: TGTGCCACCAGCACCCTTCGAGGGGGAGGAAATGAGCAGTTCTTC
cdr3_aa: CATSTLRGGGNEQFF
cdr3_length: 15
d_call: -
j_call: TRBJ2-1
v_call: TRBV15
clone_size: -

cdr3_nt: TGCAGTGCTGGGGGAGGGCGGGGGAACTACGAGCAGTACTTC
cdr3_aa: CSAGGGRGNYEQYF
cdr3_length: 14
d_call: TRBD2
j_call: TRBJ2-7
v_call: TRBV20-1
clone_size: -

cdr3_nt: TGCAGTGCTAGAGGCAGCAGCTCCTACAATGAGCAGTTCTTC
cdr3_aa: CSARGSSSYNEQFF
cdr3_length: 14
d_call: -
j_call: TRBJ2-1
v_call: TRBV20-1
clone_size: few

cdr3_nt: TGCAGCCGGGTGGACAGCGTCACAGATACGCAGTATTTT
cdr3_aa: CSRVDSVTDTQYF
cdr3_length: 13
d_call: -
j_call: TRBJ2-3
v_call: TRBV29-1
clone_size: -

cdr3_nt: TGTGCCAGCAGCCCCATGTCCTACGCGTACGAGCAGTACTTC
cdr3_aa: CASSPMSYAYEQYF
cdr3_length: 14
d_call: -
j_call: TRBJ2-7
v_call: TRBV7-2
clone_size: few

cdr3_nt: TGCGCCGGCAGCTTGGATGGGACAGGGGGCGCGTACTATGGCTACACCTTC
cdr3_aa: CAGSLDGTGGAYYGYTF
cdr3_length: 17
d_call: TRBD1
j_call: TRBJ1-2
v_call: TRBV5-1
clone_size: -

cdr3_nt: TGTGCCAGCAGCGATGACAGGGGGAACTATGGCTACACCTTC
cdr3_aa: CASSDDRGNYGYTF
cdr3_length: 14
d_call: TRBD1
j_call: TRBJ1-2
v_call: TRBV6-5
clone_size: few

cdr3_nt: TGTGCCAGCAGCCAAGATTTACTCACAGATACGCAGTATTTT
cdr3_aa: CASSQDLLTDTQYF
cdr3_length: 14
d_call: -
j_call: TRBJ2-3
v_call: TRBV3-1
clone_size: few

cdr3_nt: TGTGCCATCAGTGACTCGACAGCCTTTGAAGCTTTCTTT
cdr3_aa: CAISDSTAFEAFF
cdr3_length: 13
d_call: -
j_call: TRBJ1-1
v_call: TRBV10-3
clone_size: few

cdr3_nt: TGTGCCAGCAGGATGATAGGGACAGTAGCTAACTATGGCTACACCTTC
cdr3_aa: CASRMIGTVANYGYTF
cdr3_length: 16
d_call: TRBD1
j_call: TRBJ1-2
v_call: TRBV27
clone_size: -

cdr3_nt: TGCGCCAGCAGCCAAGACTACTCGACTAGCGGATACTACGAGCAGTACTTC
cdr3_aa: CASSQDYSTSGYYEQYF
cdr3_length: 17
d_call: TRBD2
j_call: TRBJ2-7
v_call: TRBV4-3
clone_size: -

cdr3_nt: TGTGCCAGCAGTATGGATTTTACAGGGAGCTCCTATAATTCACCCCTCCACTTT
cdr3_aa: CASSMDFTGSSYNSPLHF
cdr3_length: 18
d_call: -
j_call: TRBJ1-6
v_call: TRBV12-3/TRBV12-4
clone_size: once

cdr3_nt: TGTGCCATACCAGGGGGCCCTTCCAATGAGCAGTTCTTC
cdr3_aa: CAIPGGPSNEQFF
cdr3_length: 13
d_call: TRBD1
j_call: TRBJ2-1
v_call: TRBV10-3
clone_size: few

cdr3_nt: TGCGCCAGCAGCACGGGGCGTACCGGGGAGCTGTTTTTT
cdr3_aa: CASSTGRTGELFF
cdr3_length: 13
d_call: -
j_call: TRBJ2-2
v_call: TRBV4-1
clone_size: few

cdr3_nt: TGCAGTGCTAGAGAGGCTATGGCCGGGGCCAACGTCCTGACTTTC
cdr3_aa: CSAREAMAGANVLTF
cdr3_length: 15
d_call: -
j_call: TRBJ2-6
v_call: TRBV20-1
clone_size: -

cdr3_nt: TGCAGTGCCGTCCGGGACTCCCTAAACAATGAGCAGTTCTTC
cdr3_aa: CSAVRDSLNNEQFF
cdr3_length: 14
d_call: -
j_call: TRBJ2-1
v_call: TRBV20-1
clone_size: -

cdr3_nt: TGCGCCAGCAGCAACGGGGCTGGGGCCAACGTCCTGACTTTC
cdr3_aa: CASSNGAGANVLTF
cdr3_length: 14
d_call: -
j_call: TRBJ2-6
v_call: TRBV5-1
clone_size: few

cdr3_nt: TGTGCCAGCAGCCGACTAGCGGGAGAGCAGTTCTTC
cdr3_aa: CASSRLAGEQFF
cdr3_length: 12
d_call: TRBD2
j_call: TRBJ2-1
v_call: TRBV2
clone_size: few

cdr3_nt: TGTGCCAGCAGTACCGCAGGGGGCAAGGTCACAGATACGCAGTATTTT
cdr3_aa: CASSTAGGKVTDTQYF
cdr3_length: 16
d_call: TRBD1
j_call: TRBJ2-3
v_call: TRBV6-6
clone_size: -

cdr3_nt: TGTGTCATCAGTGGGGGAAAGAACCTGAGCTCCTACGAGCAGTACTTC
cdr3_aa: CVISGGKNLSSYEQYF
cdr3_length: 16
d_call: -
j_call: TRBJ2-7
v_call: TRBV10-3
clone_size: -

cdr3_nt: TGTGCCAGCAGCTTGGGACTTCCAACAACTAATGAAAAACTGTTTTTT
cdr3_aa: CASSLGLPTTNEKLFF
cdr3_length: 16
d_call: -
j_call: TRBJ1-4
v_call: TRBV5-6
clone_size: once